Sequencing of this T cell receptor beta chain was carried out in a study of long-term antiretroviral therapy in people with HIV (dated by TCRdb to 2022 to 2024). For the study in its entirety: The earliest samples were collected approximately a decade before the 2015 WHO recommendation for immediate ART, a period when ART was typically delayed until CD4 counts fell. This retrospective serial study examined whether starting ART and sustained HIV suppression were associated with changes in the composition and diversity of the TRB repertoire in peripheral blood. A total of around 190 cryopreserved PBMC samples came from 25 to 35 adults with confirmed HIV infection and were collected serially over a mean of roughly six years (range 1-12). Of the approximately 32 participants with HIV, approximately twelve were female. Test extractions of a monoclonal T-cell line alongside approximately 34 polyclonal samples showed no cross-contamination during QIAcube processing.

The immunoSEQ hsTCRB v3.0 assay was used at survey level resolution to sequence the TRB variable region. A depth of roughly 35,000-55,000 T-cell genomes per sample was targeted for TRB sequencing. Pooled TRB libraries were sequenced on an Illumina MiSeq with a v3 150-cycle kit. In the paper's pipeline: Repertoire analysis was performed in R inside a reproducible Nextflow workflow that covered QC, data transformation and analysis. LymphoSeq2, an R package for exploring AIRR-Seq data, was used to implement the custom analyses. A few samples that yielded fewer than 5000 total TRB sequences were excluded, so that approximately 200 HIV repertoires were analyzed. Among the roughly 200 retained HIV repertoires, 59 were collected before ART initiation and fewer than 150 were collected after ART initiation. Repertoires were downsampled to 5000 TRB nucleotide sequences, and summary statistics were averaged over 100 downsampling iterations. Only TRB sequences with CDR3 regions of at least seven amino acids were retained for analysis. Diversity was assessed using a clonality score derived from Shannon entropy and using the Gini coefficient. Repertoire networks linked the top 5000 CDR3 amino acid sequences whenever two sequences differed by an edit distance of one. GLIPH2 predicted antigen specificity groups and MHC restriction for TRB CDR3 amino acid sequences. To flag known CMV, EBV, HIV or tissue antigen associations, CDR3 amino acid sequences were matched against VDJdb and McPAS-TCR. Pre-ART, post-ART and control groups were compared with Wilcoxon signed-rank tests and Holm-Bonferroni correction. TCRdb mirrors the immuneACCESS table, restricted to in-frame sequences. Some clones are absent from its copies; in checked studies, under half trace to an unresolved V gene, and the reason for the others is unknown. Clonal size and the V and J genes are those of that table, whereas D and trimming came from the DNA. The sample contains about 26,000 clones, approximately 85% of them found a single time. The ten most abundant clones make up 12% to 15% of the sample.

Overall study outcomes, separate from this receptor: Since PBMC availability was limited, sequencing covered only the TCR beta chain, with no alpha chain pairing. Because pre-ART samples had limited cell numbers, unsorted PBMC were profiled rather than sorted CD4+ and CD8+ T cells. A significant increase in TRB diversity was found to be associated with ART initiation, although TRB diversity was observed to remain significantly below that of transplant donor controls even after long-term ART. Expanded TRB clones identified before ART initiation dominated the repertoire at all time points, although this dominance fluctuated and declined in many PLHIV after ART. No data were available on ART adherence, viral resistance or therapy changes, limiting inferences about post-ART repertoire changes. HIV repertoires had narrower CDR3 length ranges than controls, and the network structure suggested an antigen-experienced repertoire that shifted only slightly toward naive after ART. The samples span the years 2004 to 2017, and the ART regimens used at that time may not be as effective as current regimens.

Regarding this clone: Its antigen is not yet known. The input lacks base qualities; no much larger clone sits a single base away.

Inclusion was restricted to participants for whom at least one PBMC sample before ART initiation and at least two post-ART samples were available. Treatment was received in the United States of America by all participants with HIV. Cryopreserved samples of 1-10 million PBMC were thawed and washed before DNA extraction. At the time of the earliest PBMC sample, participants with HIV were aged between roughly 20 and 54 years. PBMC samples from each participant spanned 1-4 timepoints before ART initiation and 2-8 timepoints after ART initiation, with a median of 7 samples. Serial HIV viral load, CD4+ T-cell count, ART history and demographic data were obtained for every participant. Using a Qiagen kit on a QIAcube, genomic DNA was extracted from unsorted PBMC, with samples processed in batches of 12. CDR1 and CDR2 are drawn from the germline V gene: SGHNT, YENEEA. V is pruned by 5 bases and J by 4 bases, leaving 10 bases of the junction without a gene match. The CDR3 covers 16 residues, taking in both the cysteine and the phenylalanine. Only the CDR3 part of the read is kept: 48 bases, read in frame from the first base.

Sequenced material: unsorted PBMCs, taken 2.9 years after starting antiretroviral therapy. The chain is assembled from TRBV11-3 and TRBJ2-1, and 8 junction bases match TRBD1. This sequence was found in a middle-aged man with HIV. The CDR3 is CASSPSGDRPYNEQFF. The sequenced DNA: TGTGCCAGCAGCCCCTCGGGGGACAGGCCATACAATGAGCAGTTCTTC.